One T cell receptor (beta chain) is described in this entry. The CDR3 totals 16 residues. The V gene end was trimmed by 8 bases and the J gene end by 4 bases; junction bases not matched to a gene: 12. From germline, CDR1 is MNHEY and CDR2 SMNVEV (reference sequence). The sample originates from a study of blood T cell repertoires in COVID-19. Study at large: Some COVID-19 samples were acute and others convalescent; all came from the United States, Italy and Spain. In each case, the material was cDNA or gDNA derived from T cells, B-cell-depleted T cells, or PBMCs.

Original handling: Estimation of nucleated cell counts relied on the amplification of reference gene primers. Repertoires were generated with immunoSEQ multiplex PCR, while TCRdb's copy carries only in-frame clones and drops some. V and J calls and clone size come straight from that table; D and trimming were deduced from the DNA. The sample includes 200,000 or so clones, 70% to 90% of them seen just once. V and J are TRBV27 and TRBJ1-5; 9 bases are shared with TRBD1. The receptor was derived from an older man with acute or convalescent COVID-19. The source material was peripheral blood. The CDR3 here is CASGKLDRGNNQPQHF. The CDR3 coding sequence is TGTGCCAGCGGAAAACTTGACAGGGGGAATAATCAGCCCCAGCATTTT.